The 27 T cell receptor beta chains reported below all come from one sample, sequenced in a study of T cell changes during pregnancy in multiple sclerosis. TCRdb keeps only in-frame clones here, not all; method: immunoSEQ multiplex PCR. The data hold about 77,000 clones, with 85% to 95% observed a single time. The specimen comprised peripheral blood, sampled after pregnancy. The receptor set was obtained from a female donor in good health, enrolled as a control in a pregnancy study.

The chain combines TRBV5-4 with TRBJ2-5; D not resolved. The V gene lost 0 bases and the J gene lost 5 bases, with 5 bases spanning the gap. The CDR3 runs to 12 residues. Germline values: CDR1 SGHNT, CDR2 YYREEE (reference sequence). The CDR3 sequence is CASSLVGETQYF. The CDR3 nucleotides read TGTGCCAGCAGCTTGGTCGGGGAGACCCAGTACTTC. Together with reference TRBV5-4 and TRBJ2-5, the CDR3 gives the full variable domain: ETGVTQSPTHLIKTRGQQVTLRCSSQSGHNTVSWYQQALGQGPQFIFQYYREEENGRGNFPPRFSGLQFPNYSSELNVNALELDDSALYLCASSLVGETQYFGPGTRLLVL.

The chain employs TRBV2 and TRBJ1-2; 8 bases match TRBD1. Germline CDR1 is SNHLY and CDR2 is FYNNEI. Unmatched junction bases numbered 5, after V lost 0 bases and J lost 5 bases. This CDR3 has 15 residues. The chain's CDR3 is CASSEARTGWYGYTF. The CDR3 DNA sequence: TGTGCCAGCAGTGAAGCCCGGACAGGGTGGTATGGCTACACCTTC. Looking up the rest from reference TRBV2 and TRBJ1-2 gives the full variable domain: EPEVTQTPSHQVTQMGQEVILRCVPISNHLYFYWYRQILGQKVEFLVSFYNNEISEKSEIFDDQFSVERPDGSNFTLKIRSTKLEDSAMYFCASSEARTGWYGYTFGSGTRLTVV.

The V gene is TRBV7-3, the J gene TRBJ2-5; TRBD2 matches at 9 bases. The CDR3 is 15 amino acids. CDR1 and CDR2 from the germline V gene are SGHTA and FQGTGA. The V segment lost 3 bases and the J segment 2 bases; nucleotides outside the gene matches: 4. As DNA, the CDR3 is TGTGCCAGCAGCTTTCTAGCGGGGAGACAAGAGACCCAGTACTTC. Amino acids: CASSFLAGRQETQYF.

This clone was counted a single time. The chain recombines TRBV28 with TRBJ1-5, with unresolved D. The CDR3 covers 13 residues. Per the germline V gene, CDR1 is MDHEN and CDR2 is SYDVKM. Trimming removed 3 bases at V and 0 bases at J, with 3 bases between. The CDR3: CASSFNSNQPQHF. The CDR3 DNA follows: TGTGCCAGCAGTTTCAATAGCAATCAGCCCCAGCATTTT.

The gene calls are TRBV27 and TRBJ2-3; a weak D match, TRBD2 (5 bases). This CDR3 is 13 amino acids long. In germline, CDR1 is MNHEY, CDR2 SMNVEV (reference sequence). Trimming cost V 6 bases and J 6 bases, with 13 bases left between them. This chain's CDR3 is CASRPEGWDTQYF. For the CDR3, the DNA is TGTGCCAGCAGACCCGAGGGTTGGGATACGCAGTATTTT.

The chain recombines TRBV6-5 with TRBJ2-4; 8 bases line up with TRBD1. The length of the CDR3 is 14 residues. Germline CDR1 is MNHEY and CDR2 is SVGAGI. The J segment lost 6 bases and the V segment lost 5 bases, leaving 6 bases of the junction unmatched. Written as DNA, the CDR3 is TGTGCCAGCAGTCCCCGGGACAGGAGAAACATTCAGTACTTC. It yields the protein CASSPRDRRNIQYF.

This sequence joins TRBV7-2 and TRBJ2-1; tentative D call: TRBD2 (6 bases). This CDR3 has 12 residues. CDR1 and CDR2 from the germline V gene are SGHTA and FQGNSA. V lost 4 bases to trimming and J lost 15 bases, with 16 bases between them. As DNA, the CDR3 is TGTGCCAGCAGCTCTCCTAGCGTTAGGCGGTTCTTC. Translated: CASSSPSVRRFF. Full variable domain (rest looked up from reference TRBV7-2 and TRBJ2-1): GAGVSQSPSNKVTEKGKDVELRCDPISGHTALYWYRQSLGQGLEFLIYFQGNSAPDKSGLPSDRFSAERTGGSVSTLTIQRTQQEDSAVYLCASSSPSVRRFFGPGTRLTVL.

The rearrangement joins TRBV28 to TRBJ1-4; D is unresolved. The CDR3 sequence is 13 residues long. V was pared by 7 bases and J by 8 bases, with 14 bases between. Germline CDR1 is MDHEN and CDR2 is SYDVKM. CDR3 protein: CASTRGVWEKLFF. The CDR3 DNA sequence: TGTGCCAGCACCCGGGGTGTTTGGGAAAAACTGTTTTTT.

The V gene is TRBV5-1, the J gene TRBJ2-1; perhaps TRBD1 as D (5 bases). The CDR3 runs to 19 residues. V lost 0 bases to trimming and J lost 4 bases, with 23 bases between them. Germline CDR1 reads SGHRS; CDR2 reads YFSETQ. Here the CDR3 DNA reads TGCGCCAGCAGCTTGGTGGCTTCACAGGCTTCCTCCATATACAATGAGCAGTTCTTC. It codes for CASSLVASQASSIYNEQFF.

The V and J genes are TRBV25-1 and TRBJ2-3; 10 bases align to TRBD2. Trimming cost V 6 bases and J 5 bases; bases outside gene matches: 8. The germline CDR1 and CDR2 sequences are MGHDK and SYGVNS. CDR3 length: 15 residues. CDR3 DNA: TGTGCCAGCAGGAAAGCGGGGGGGCCGGTAGATACGCAGTATTTT. The encoded protein is CASRKAGGPVDTQYF.

The chain combines TRBV6-1 with TRBJ1-2; D is undetermined. Per germline, CDR1 MNHNS and CDR2 SASEGT. The CDR3 runs to 15 residues. The V and J ends lost 6 bases and 5 bases respectively, with 19 bases between them. CDR3 residues: CASSVEFTVGYGYTF. The CDR3 DNA is TGTGCCAGCAGCGTCGAGTTTACAGTCGGATATGGCTACACCTTC.

The CDR3 here is CASSPGQRAYEQYF. The DNA of the CDR3 is TGTGCCAGCTCACCAGGGCAGCGGGCCTACGAGCAGTACTTC. This chain connects TRBV18 to TRBJ2-7; the D gene is possibly TRBD2 (6 bases). The V end lost 2 bases, the J end lost 2 bases, and 10 bases lay between the germline ends. This CDR3 has 14 residues. Per germline, CDR1 KGHSH and CDR2 LQKENI.

V and J are TRBV6-6 and TRBJ1-6; D gene unclear. Per the germline V gene, CDR1 is MNHNY and CDR2 is SVGAGI (reference sequence). This CDR3 is built from 14 residues. Trimming left V 7 bases short and J 6 bases short, with 13 bases between. The CDR3 coding sequence is TGTGCCAGCAAGCAGCCTTCGGGTAATTCACCCCTCCACTTT. Translating gives CASKQPSGNSPLHF.

This chain connects TRBV10-3 to TRBJ2-3, with D maybe TRBD2 (6 bases). Per the germline V gene, CDR1 is ENHRY and CDR2 is SYGVKD. V was clipped by 7 bases and J by 3 bases, with 11 bases between them. This CDR3 contains 13 residues. The CDR3 DNA is TGTGCCATCATGGGCGGGGAGACAGATACGCAGTATTTT. It encodes CAIMGGETDTQYF.

This sequence joins TRBV28 and TRBJ2-1; 10 nucleotides align to TRBD2. V lost 6 bases and J lost 6; bases outside the gene matches: 14. The CDR3 contains 17 residues. CDR1 and CDR2 from the germline V gene are MDHEN and SYDVKM. This chain's CDR3 is CASSLDPLAGVVNEQFF. For the CDR3, the DNA is TGTGCCAGCAGCCTCGACCCTCTAGCGGGAGTAGTCAATGAGCAGTTCTTC.

The chain recombines TRBV7-2 with TRBJ2-1; 8 bases are a match to TRBD1. The CDR3 totals 15 residues. V gave up 5 bases and J gave up 4 bases; unmatched junction bases: 7. Per the germline V gene, CDR1 is SGHTA and CDR2 is FQGNSA. CDR3 sequence: CASSDPGQAYNEQFF. In nucleotides, the CDR3 is TGTGCCAGCAGCGACCCGGGACAGGCTTACAATGAGCAGTTCTTC.

The gene calls are TRBV2 and TRBJ2-1, with TRBD1 as a possible D gene (6 bases). The germline gives CDR1 SNHLY, CDR2 FYNNEI. The CDR3 has 12 residues. V was cut by 8 bases and J by 5 bases, with 10 bases left in between. This chain's CDR3 is CASLGQNNEQFF. The CDR3 nucleotides are TGTGCCAGCCTCGGACAGAACAATGAGCAGTTCTTC.

This clone was counted between two and nine times. The V gene is TRBV28, the J gene TRBJ1-5; no definite D call. The germline CDR1 and CDR2 sequences are MDHEN and SYDVKM. Trimming stripped 7 bases from V and 0 bases from J, with 13 bases between. There are 15 residues in the CDR3. Here the CDR3 reads CASIGPPGSNQPQHF. The DNA for the CDR3 is TGTGCCAGCATAGGTCCCCCAGGTAGCAATCAGCCCCAGCATTTT.

This clone has just one count. The rearrangement uses TRBV6-5 and TRBJ2-7; 7 bases agree with TRBD1. This CDR3 comprises 14 residues. CDR1 and CDR2 from the germline V gene are MNHEY and SVGAGI. Trimming at V came to 5 bases and at J to 4 bases, leaving 8 bases not matched to a gene. Here the CDR3 reads CASSLMTGKYEQYF. CDR3 sequence (DNA): TGTGCCAGCAGTCTCATGACAGGGAAATACGAGCAGTACTTC.

The chain carries TRBV7-6 and TRBJ2-5; no definite D call. From germline, CDR1 is SGHVS and CDR2 FNYEAQ. The CDR3 length is 12 residues. The V and J ends lost 5 bases and 5 bases respectively, with 9 bases between them. The CDR3 loop is CASSPYGETQYF. CDR3 in DNA: TGTGCCAGCAGCCCCTACGGGGAGACCCAGTACTTC.

This clone is a singleton in its sample. The rearrangement joins TRBV18 to TRBJ2-1; D is perhaps TRBD1 (6 bases). V lost 5 bases and J 6 bases, leaving 17 bases between the germline ends. Germline CDR1 is KGHSH and CDR2 is LQKENI. The CDR3 contains 15 residues. The CDR3 DNA follows: TGTGCCAGCTCATTTTCAGTCCAGGGGAGCAATGAGCAGTTCTTC. Its protein product is CASSFSVQGSNEQFF.

The rearrangement uses TRBV27 and TRBJ1-5; D is possibly TRBD1 (6 bases). This CDR3 spans 15 amino acids. V was clipped by 2 bases and J by 5 bases, with 13 bases between them. CDR1 and CDR2 from the germline V gene are MNHEY and SMNVEV (reference sequence). CDR3 DNA sequence: TGTGCCAGCAGTTTACGGACAGTTACGCATCAGCCCCAGCATTTT. Translation: CASSLRTVTHQPQHF.

This chain uses TRBV4-2 with TRBJ2-5; D remains unclear. This CDR3 has 15 amino acids. V lost 0 bases and J lost 7, with 15 bases in between. The germline gives CDR1 LGHNA, CDR2 YNFKEQ. The CDR3 region is CASSQDLGSWSTQYF. As DNA, the CDR3 is TGTGCCAGCAGCCAAGATCTAGGCTCGTGGTCGACCCAGTACTTC.

Comment on this clone: One end of the junction does not line up with germline, which may come from a read error. The chain links TRBV10-3 to TRBJ1-2, with D tentatively TRBD1 (5 bases). The germline V gene encodes CDR1 ENHRY and CDR2 SYGVKD. The CDR3 sequence is 13 residues long. In DNA form, the CDR3 reads TGTGCCACCAGTGAGGAGCAGGGCCTCGGCTACACCTTC. Translating it yields CATSEEQGLGYTF.

The rearrangement links TRBV5-5 to TRBJ2-5; tentatively, D is TRBD1 (6 bases). Trimming shortened V by 0 bases and J by 7 bases, and 13 bases separated the two germline ends. Per germline, CDR1 SGHKS and CDR2 YYEKEE (reference sequence). This CDR3 has 14 amino acids. The CDR3 DNA reads as TGTGCCAGCAGCTTGGAGGCAGGGGTTGTGACCCAGTACTTC. Translation: CASSLEAGVVTQYF.

About this clone itself: This sample also contains other DNA sequences that code for the same CDR3. This chain joins TRBV28 and TRBJ2-7; possibly TRBD2 for D (6 bases). This CDR3 spans 14 amino acids. In germline, CDR1 is MDHEN, CDR2 SYDVKM. Trimming left V 3 bases short and J 3 bases short, with 12 bases between. In nucleotides, the CDR3 is TGTGCCAGCAGTTTCGGGGGTTCCCGCTACGAGCAGTACTTC. It is translated as CASSFGGSRYEQYF. Filled out from reference TRBV28 and TRBJ2-7, the complete variable domain reads DVKVTQSSRYLVKRTGEKVFLECVQDMDHENMFWYRQDPGLGLRLIYFSYDVKMKEKGDIPEGYSVSREKKERFSLILESASTNQTSMYLCASSFGGSRYEQYFGPGTRLTVT.

The rearrangement joins TRBV5-1 to TRBJ2-7; 10 nucleotides match TRBD2. The germline V gene has CDR1 SGHRS and CDR2 YFSETQ. The CDR3 totals 16 residues. Germline trimming cut 4 bases from V and 2 bases from J; bases unmatched to any gene: 9. CDR3 amino acids: CASSINSGGLTYEQYF. CDR3 nucleotide sequence: TGCGCCAGCAGCATCAATAGCGGGGGGCTAACCTACGAGCAGTACTTC.